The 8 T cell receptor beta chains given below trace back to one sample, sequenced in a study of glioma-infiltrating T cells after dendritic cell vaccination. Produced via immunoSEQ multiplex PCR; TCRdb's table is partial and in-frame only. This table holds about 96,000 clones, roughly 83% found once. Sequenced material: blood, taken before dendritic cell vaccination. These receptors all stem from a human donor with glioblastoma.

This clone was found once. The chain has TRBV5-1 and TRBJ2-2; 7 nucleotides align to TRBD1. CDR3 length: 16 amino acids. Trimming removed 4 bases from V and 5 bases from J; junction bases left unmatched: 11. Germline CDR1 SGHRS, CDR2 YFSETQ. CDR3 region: CASSLRDSRMTGELFF. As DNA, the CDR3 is TGCGCCAGCAGCCTCCGGGACAGTCGAATGACCGGGGAGCTGTTTTTT.

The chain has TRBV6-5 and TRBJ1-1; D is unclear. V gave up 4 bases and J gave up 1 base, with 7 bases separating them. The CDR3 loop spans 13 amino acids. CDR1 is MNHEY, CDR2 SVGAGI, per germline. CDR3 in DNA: TGTGCCAGCAGTTTAGAACCGAACACTGAAGCTTTCTTT. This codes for CASSLEPNTEAFF.

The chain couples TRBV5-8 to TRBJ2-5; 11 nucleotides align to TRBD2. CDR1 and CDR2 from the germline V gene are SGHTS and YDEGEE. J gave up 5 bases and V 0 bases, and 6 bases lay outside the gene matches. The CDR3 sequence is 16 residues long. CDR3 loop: CASSLGGLAGRETQYF. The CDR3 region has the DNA TGTGCCAGCAGCTTGGGCGGACTAGCGGGTCGGGAGACCCAGTACTTC.

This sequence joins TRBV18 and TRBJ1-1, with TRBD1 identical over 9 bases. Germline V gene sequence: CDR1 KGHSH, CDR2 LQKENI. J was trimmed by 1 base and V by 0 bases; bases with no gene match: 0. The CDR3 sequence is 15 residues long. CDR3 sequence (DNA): TGTGCCAGCTCACCACCGACAGGGGGGAACACTGAAGCTTTCTTT. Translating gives CASSPPTGGNTEAFF.

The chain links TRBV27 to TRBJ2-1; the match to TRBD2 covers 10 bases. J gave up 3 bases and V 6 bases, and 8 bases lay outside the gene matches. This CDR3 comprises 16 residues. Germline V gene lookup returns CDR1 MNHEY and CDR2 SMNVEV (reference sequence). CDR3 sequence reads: CASRHVAGGIYNEQFF. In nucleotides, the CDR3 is TGTGCCAGCAGGCACGTAGCGGGGGGAATCTACAATGAGCAGTTCTTC.

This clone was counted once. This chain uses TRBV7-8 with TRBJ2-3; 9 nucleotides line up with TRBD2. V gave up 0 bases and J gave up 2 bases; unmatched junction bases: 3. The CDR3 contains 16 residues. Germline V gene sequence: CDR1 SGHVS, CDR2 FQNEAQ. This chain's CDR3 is CASSLAAGGPTDTQYF. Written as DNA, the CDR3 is TGTGCCAGCAGCTTAGCTGCGGGGGGGCCCACAGATACGCAGTATTTT.

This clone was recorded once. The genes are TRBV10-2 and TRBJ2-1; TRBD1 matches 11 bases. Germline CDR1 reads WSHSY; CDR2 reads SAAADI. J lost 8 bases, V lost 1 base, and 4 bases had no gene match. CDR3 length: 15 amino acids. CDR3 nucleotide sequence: TGCGCCAGCAGTGAGTGGGGGGACAGGGGGGATGAGCAGTTCTTC. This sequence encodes CASSEWGDRGDEQFF.

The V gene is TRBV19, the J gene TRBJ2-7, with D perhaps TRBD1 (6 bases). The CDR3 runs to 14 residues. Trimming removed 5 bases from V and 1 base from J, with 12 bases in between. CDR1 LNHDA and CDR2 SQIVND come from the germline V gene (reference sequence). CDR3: CASSLTGTSYEQYF. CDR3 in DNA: TGTGCCAGTAGTCTGACAGGCACATCCTACGAGCAGTACTTC. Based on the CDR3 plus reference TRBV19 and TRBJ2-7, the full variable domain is DGGITQSPKYLFRKEGQNVTLSCEQNLNHDAMYWYRQDPGQGLRLIYYSQIVNDFQKGDIAEGYSVSREKKESFPLTVTSAQKNPTAFYLCASSLTGTSYEQYFGPGTRLTVT.